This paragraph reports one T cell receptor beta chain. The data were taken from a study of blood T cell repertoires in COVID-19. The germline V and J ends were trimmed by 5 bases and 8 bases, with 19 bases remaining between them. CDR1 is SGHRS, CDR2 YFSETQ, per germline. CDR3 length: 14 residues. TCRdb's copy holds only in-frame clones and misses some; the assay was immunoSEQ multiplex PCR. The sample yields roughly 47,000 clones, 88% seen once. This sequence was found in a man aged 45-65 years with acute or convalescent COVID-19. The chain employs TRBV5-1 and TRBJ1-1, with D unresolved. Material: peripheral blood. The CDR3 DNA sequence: TGCGCCAGCAGTCCTGACATGCCGTTGTCGGAAGCTTTCTTT. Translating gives CASSPDMPLSEAFF.